The text below deals with one TCR beta chain. The data originate from a study of CD8+ T cells in alopecia areata. Following RNA extraction, reverse transcription yielded cDNA that acted as the sequencing template. The table came from immunoSEQ multiplex PCR; TCRdb's copy has only in-frame clones and leaves some out. The data show roughly 110,000 clones, around three fifths seen once. Treatment meaning: oral pan-JAK inhibitor, 5-10 mg twice daily. This CDR3 is 16 amino acids long. CDR1 is GTSNPN and CDR2 is SVGIG in the germline V gene (reference sequence). Trimming at V came to 2 bases and at J to 3 bases, leaving 10 bases not matched to a gene.

The receptor was isolated from a human donor with alopecia areata. The sequencing used CD4+ T cells sorted from blood, collected at week 24, from a patient treated with tofacitinib. The chain uses TRBV30 and TRBJ1-5; the match to TRBD1 covers 7 bases. CDR3 DNA: TGTGCCTGGAGTTTTACAGGGGCTGTAGCCAATCAGCCCCAGCATTTT. This codes for CAWSFTGAVANQPQHF.